This TCR beta chain appears in the sequencing data of a study of blood T cell repertoires in COVID-19. Overall study context: Acute and convalescent COVID-19 specimens originated in the United States, Italy and Spain. Sources were T cells, B-cell-depleted T cells, or PBMCs; the material itself was cDNA or gDNA.

Study processing details: Estimation of nucleated cell counts was performed using reference gene primer amplification. Measured with immunoSEQ multiplex PCR; TCRdb has only the in-frame clones, and not every one. D and trimming come from the DNA, and the V and J calls and clone size come from that table. The sample contains over 150,000 clones, 87% of which appear only once. Germline V gives CDR1 ENHRY, CDR2 SYGVKD. The CDR3 contains 15 residues. Trimming removed 9 bases from V and 4 bases from J, with 21 bases in between. The chain links TRBV10-3 to TRBJ1-1; a weak D match, TRBD1 (6 bases). The sequenced sample was peripheral blood. This receptor was identified in a woman younger than 35 who had recovered from COVID-19. CDR3 region: CAIQTQGSGLTEAFF. CDR3 in DNA: TGTGCCATACAGACACAGGGATCTGGTCTCACTGAAGCTTTCTTT.